These 16 T cell receptor beta chains came from one sample sequenced in a study of blood T cell repertoires in COVID-19 (TCRdb year 2020). The library relied on the immunoSEQ multiplex PCR assay. In its TCRdb copy, this immuneACCESS table keeps in-frame sequences only and misses some clones. Where compared with another copy, unresolved V genes explain less than half of these, and the others have no known cause. For this sample the table gives 30,000 to 40,000 clones, of which about 80% were detected only once. The ten most abundant clones make up around 40% of the sample. The sample comprised peripheral blood. The receptors shown here come from an elderly man with active or convalescent COVID-19.

The rearrangement uses TRBV11-2 and TRBJ2-7; TRBD1 matches at 7 bases. V lost 5 bases and J lost 7; bases outside the gene matches: 11. The CDR3 runs 14 residues. Germline lookup yields CDR1 SGHAT and CDR2 FQNNGV. CDR3 coding DNA: TGTGCCAGCAGCGCCCACCTCGACAGGGTAGAGCAGTACTTC. Translation gives CASSAHLDRVEQYF. Based on the CDR3 plus reference TRBV11-2 and TRBJ2-7, the full variable domain is EAGVAQSPRYKIIEKRQSVAFWCNPISGHATLYWYQQILGQGPKLLIQFQNNGVVDDSQLPKDRFSAERLKGVDSTLKIQPAKLEDSAVYLCASSAHLDRVEQYFGPGTRLTVT.

The chain joins TRBV5-5 to TRBJ1-4; 7 nucleotides line up with TRBD1. CDR1 and CDR2 from the germline V gene are SGHKS and YYEKEE (reference sequence). The CDR3 extends over 15 amino acids. V dropped 4 bases and J dropped 6; count of bases not matched to a gene: 9. CDR3: CASSIPQGLDEKLFF. CDR3 coding DNA: TGTGCCAGCAGCATTCCACAGGGGCTTGATGAAAAACTGTTTTTT.

The V gene is TRBV10-3, the J gene TRBJ1-1; 8 bases match TRBD1. V lost 6 bases to trimming and J lost 1 base; unmatched junction nucleotides: 4. CDR3 length: 14 residues. From germline, CDR1 is ENHRY and CDR2 SYGVKD. CDR3 region: CAIRGQDGNTEAFF. CDR3 sequence (DNA): TGTGCCATCAGGGGACAGGACGGGAACACTGAAGCTTTCTTT.

V gene TRBV28 combines with J gene TRBJ1-4, with D possibly TRBD1 on 6 matching bases. The CDR3 covers 14 residues. V lost 5 bases and J 4 bases, leaving 11 bases between the germline ends. Germline-derived CDR1 and CDR2 are MDHEN and SYDVKM. DNA of the CDR3: TGTGCCAGCAGTCCCGGGACAATTAATGAAAAACTGTTTTTT. Amino acids: CASSPGTINEKLFF.

V and J are TRBV13 and TRBJ2-1; D might be TRBD1 (6 bases). This CDR3 contains 16 residues. V was cut by 0 bases and J by 3 bases, with 12 bases left in between. Germline lookup yields CDR1 PRHDT and CDR2 FYEKMQ (reference sequence). Here the CDR3 DNA reads TGTGCCAGCAGCTTAGGCTTACAGGGAATCTACAATGAGCAGTTCTTC. Translation: CASSLGLQGIYNEQFF.

The CDR3 coding sequence is TGTGCCTGGAGAAGTGGGCAGGGAAGTCAGCCAGCTAATGAAAAACTGTTTTTT. Translated, it gives CAWRSGQGSQPANEKLFF. This rearrangement joins TRBV30 to TRBJ1-4; perhaps TRBD1 as D (5 bases). This CDR3 is 18 amino acids long. CDR1 and CDR2 (germline): GTSNPN, SVGIG (reference sequence). Trimming cost V 3 bases and J 3 bases, with 23 bases left between them.

The chain uses TRBV5-6 and TRBJ1-1; 8 nucleotides line up with TRBD1. The CDR3 has 15 residues. Germline V gives CDR1 SGHDT, CDR2 YYEEEE. After removal of 4 bases from V and 0 bases from J, the junction contained 5 bases not matched to a gene. Here the CDR3 DNA reads TGTGCCAGCAGCGGACAGGGTTATATGAACACTGAAGCTTTCTTT. Its translation: CASSGQGYMNTEAFF.

The chain employs TRBV5-1 and TRBJ2-5, with TRBD1 matching over 7 bases. Germline CDR1 SGHRS, CDR2 YFSETQ. The CDR3 loop spans 13 amino acids. J was trimmed by 4 bases and V by 1 base; bases with no gene match: 1. In nucleotides, the CDR3 is TGCGCCAGCAGCTTGACAGGGGTAGAGACCCAGTACTTC. Protein: CASSLTGVETQYF.

J is TRBJ2-5 and V is TRBV2; 8 nucleotides agree with TRBD2. The germline V gene has CDR1 SNHLY and CDR2 FYNNEI. The J segment lost 4 bases and the V segment lost 7 bases, leaving 8 bases of the junction unmatched. This CDR3 has 14 residues. CDR3 amino acids: CASTEREYSETQYF. Written as DNA, the CDR3 is TGTGCCAGCACTGAGCGGGAGTACTCAGAGACCCAGTACTTC.

The chain has TRBV6-5 and TRBJ1-2, with 8 bases aligning to TRBD1. The germline gives CDR1 MNHEY, CDR2 SVGAGI. V lost 4 bases and J lost 7; bases outside the gene matches: 11. The CDR3 runs 15 residues. The CDR3 spells CASSSLRGLRTGYTF. In DNA, the CDR3 is TGTGCCAGCAGTTCCCTCAGGGGGCTCCGGACTGGCTACACCTTC.

The chain combines TRBV18 with TRBJ2-6, with D perhaps matching TRBD1 (6 bases). The V gene lost 5 bases and the J gene lost 0 bases, with 20 bases spanning the gap. The germline V gene encodes CDR1 KGHSH and CDR2 LQKENI. The CDR3 consists of 19 residues. DNA for the CDR3: TGTGCCAGCTCAGGTCAACGACAGGCCCCCTTCTCTGGGGCCAACGTCCTGACTTTC. This codes for CASSGQRQAPFSGANVLTF.

The chain uses TRBV6-5 and TRBJ2-2; 7 bases agree with TRBD1. The CDR3 is 12 amino acids. The germline V gene encodes CDR1 MNHEY and CDR2 SVGAGI. The V segment lost 10 bases and the J segment 6 bases; nucleotides outside the gene matches: 5. CDR3 loop: CATRGGAGELFF. CDR3 sequence (DNA): TGTGCCACCAGAGGGGGCGCCGGGGAGCTGTTTTTT.

V is TRBV28 and J is TRBJ2-2, with D tentatively TRBD1 (5 bases). The V and J ends lost 6 bases and 1 base respectively, with 9 bases between them. The germline CDR1 and CDR2 sequences are MDHEN and SYDVKM. There are 14 residues in the CDR3. CDR3 DNA sequence: TGTGCCAGCAGCCTCGGACAGAACACCGGGGAGCTGTTTTTT. It specifies CASSLGQNTGELFF.

The chain recombines TRBV6-5 with TRBJ1-6; D not certain. CDR1 and CDR2 (germline): MNHEY, SVGAGI. The V end was cut by 8 bases, the J end by 6 bases, with 14 bases between. The CDR3 is 14 amino acids. The CDR3 protein is CASRTSLANSPLHF. CDR3 bases: TGTGCCAGCCGCACTTCCTTAGCTAATTCACCCCTCCACTTT.

This clone has a single count. The chain has TRBV13 and TRBJ2-7; 7 bases agree with TRBD1. The CDR3 runs 14 residues. Germline trimming cut 3 bases from V and 3 bases from J; bases unmatched to any gene: 5. Germline V gene sequence: CDR1 PRHDT, CDR2 FYEKMQ (reference sequence). CDR3 nucleotides: TGTGCCAGCAGCTTTGGGGACAGACGCTACGAGCAGTACTTC. The encoded protein is CASSFGDRRYEQYF.

This chain links TRBV7-9 with TRBJ2-7; TRBD1 matches at 10 bases. Per the germline V gene, CDR1 is SEHNR and CDR2 is FQNEAQ (reference sequence). V shed 5 bases, J shed 5 bases, and the junction held 9 bases outside the gene matches. CDR3 length equals 15 residues. In nucleotides, the CDR3 is TGTGCCAGCAGCCAAGGGACAGGGGTAGGGAACGAGCAGTACTTC. Protein: CASSQGTGVGNEQYF.